These T cell receptor beta chains were read from a single sample in a study of CD8+ T cells in alopecia areata. Data came from immunoSEQ multiplex PCR; TCRdb stores just in-frame clones and leaves some out. The sample contains tens of thousands of clones, over 25% of which appear only once. The source material was CD8+ T cells sorted from blood, sampled at week 4, from a patient treated with tofacitinib. These receptors were taken from a human donor with alopecia areata. Each CDR3 is given with its conserved first and last residue. The D gene is left open where the match is weak. Not every row has a clone size; where given, it reads once, few, many or a size class.

cdr3_nt cdr3_aa j_call clone_size v_call d_call
TGTGCCAGCAGCTTTAGGGGACATCCGAACACCGGGGAGCTGTTTTTT CASSFRGHPNTGELFF TRBJ2-2 NA TRBV11-3 NA
TGTGCCAGCAGTCACCGGTACACAGATACGCAGTATTTT CASSHRYTDTQYF TRBJ2-3 NA TRBV6-6 NA
TGTGCCAGCTTGGGGGATAGGTCCTACGAGCAGTACTTC CASLGDRSYEQYF TRBJ2-7 NA TRBV2 NA
TGCAGCGCCTGGGACACCTACGAGCAGTACTTC CSAWDTYEQYF TRBJ2-7 NA TRBV29-1 NA
TGCAGCGCAGGACAGCCGCTTAACACTGAAGCTTTCTTT CSAGQPLNTEAFF TRBJ1-1 few TRBV29-1 NA
TGTGCCAGCAGCTTTGACGCGGGCTATGGCTACACCTTC CASSFDAGYGYTF TRBJ1-2 few TRBV13 NA
TGCAGCGTTGTGGAGGATACGCAGTATTTT CSVVEDTQYF TRBJ2-3 NA TRBV29-1 NA
TGTGCCTGGAGTTGGGCGAACAATGAGCAGTTCTTC CAWSWANNEQFF TRBJ2-1 few TRBV30 NA
TGTGCCAGCAGTACTTCAACTATCGGGGGGGAACAAGAGACCCAGTACTTC CASSTSTIGGEQETQYF TRBJ2-5 few TRBV7-9 TRBD2
TGTGCCAGCAGCCAAGATCAGGGCGACAGGGGAAACACCATATATTTT CASSQDQGDRGNTIYF TRBJ1-3 many TRBV14 NA
TGTGCCAGGCTAAGCGGACAAGAGGGTATTACCACAGATACGCAGTATTTT CARLSGQEGITTDTQYF TRBJ2-3 few TRBV2 NA
TGCGCCAGCAGCCAAGAGGGTTCCAATGAGCAGTTCTTC CASSQEGSNEQFF TRBJ2-1 many TRBV2 NA
TGTGCCAGTAGTTTTGGGACTAGCGGATCCTACGAGCAGTACTTC CASSFGTSGSYEQYF TRBJ2-7 few TRBV19 TRBD2
TGTGCCATCTTAAGTATGGAGGAGAGAACCCAGTACTTC CAILSMEERTQYF TRBJ2-5 few TRBV7-9 NA
TGTGCCAGCAGCCCAGTTGGGCCTGGGGGGGAAAAACTGTTTTTT CASSPVGPGGEKLFF TRBJ1-4 NA TRBV7-9 NA
TGTGCCTGGGGGCTAGGGGCGAGCTCCTACAATGAGCAGTTCTTC CAWGLGASSYNEQFF TRBJ2-1 NA TRBV30 NA
TGCAGCGTTGGGGGGTCGGGTTACTCCTACGAGCAGTACTTC CSVGGSGYSYEQYF TRBJ2-7 NA TRBV29-1 NA
TGCAGCGTCAGACAGGGGGGACATGAGACCCAGTACTTC CSVRQGGHETQYF TRBJ2-5 few TRBV29-1 TRBD1
TGTGCCAGCAGTGAAGCGGGACCAGGGATGGGCACTGAAGCTTTCTTT CASSEAGPGMGTEAFF TRBJ1-1 few TRBV2 NA
TGTGCCAGCAGCTTGTCGACACCGAGCTCCTACGAGCAGTACTTC CASSLSTPSSYEQYF TRBJ2-7 few TRBV7-9 NA
TGCAGCGTCCTATTGTCCGGGGAGCTGTTTTTT CSVLLSGELFF TRBJ2-2 NA TRBV29-1 NA
TGTGCCAGCAGACCACTCCAGCGGGAGGCCAATGAGCAGTTCTTC CASRPLQREANEQFF TRBJ2-1 few TRBV28 TRBD2